This T cell receptor (beta chain) was captured in a study of blood T cell repertoires in COVID-19. Study as a whole: Material from acute and convalescent COVID-19 was sourced from the United States, Italy and Spain.

Clinical history reported by participants formed the basis on which cohorts were assigned. Two negative PCRs, clearance, or symptom resolution were required of recovered Cohort 3 donors. Trimming left V 2 bases short and J 3 bases short, with 10 bases between. Germline V lookup: CDR1 SEHNR, CDR2 FQNEAQ (reference sequence). CDR3 length: 14 amino acids. Original data processing: Counts of nucleated cells, estimated from reference gene primer amplification, were obtained. Produced via immunoSEQ multiplex PCR; TCRdb's table is partial and in-frame only. That table is the source of V, J and clone size, and D and trimming were worked out from the DNA. The repertoire holds 120,000 to 150,000 clones, with 85% as singletons.

Sequencing input: PBMCs or T cells enriched from blood (not recorded which). V and J are TRBV7-9 and TRBJ2-5; tentative D call: TRBD2 (5 bases). The clonotype was recovered from a woman aged 40 to 50 who had recovered from COVID-19. Written as DNA, the CDR3 is TGTGCCAGCAGCTTACAGTCGGGGAAAGAGACCCAGTACTTC. This encodes CASSLQSGKETQYF.